The rows below give T cell receptor beta chains drawn from one sample of a study of blood T cells in healthy people across ages. From the 5' RACE reads, TCRdb called clonotypes with MiXCR, one entry per CDR3 protein. This table has approximately 1,700,000 distinct CDR3 sequences, about 39% appearing once. Material for sequencing was blood. These TCRs come from a human donor in good health. CDR3s include the opening cysteine and the closing phenylalanine or tryptophan. A D gene is named only where the DNA matches it firmly. Part of the rows lack a size; the others show once, few, many or a class for expanded clones.

clone_size	j_call	v_call	d_call	cdr3_aa	cdr3_nt
NA	TRBJ1-5	TRBV6-2/TRBV6-3	NA	CASSSGGLGNQPQHF	TGTGCCAGCAGTTCAGGAGGTTTGGGCAATCAGCCCCAGCATTTT
few	TRBJ2-5	TRBV28	TRBD1	CASSLGTGGIGTQYF	TGTGCCAGCAGTTTAGGGACAGGGGGAATCGGGACCCAGTACTTC
few	TRBJ2-5	TRBV20-1	NA	CSARDRLGEETQYF	TGCAGTGCTAGAGATAGGCTAGGAGAAGAGACCCAGTACTTC
NA	TRBJ1-1	TRBV11-1	TRBD1	CASSGGTGGDTEAFF	TGTGCCAGCAGCGGCGGGACAGGGGGCGACACTGAAGCTTTCTTT
NA	TRBJ2-5	TRBV15	TRBD1	CATSRGDREETQYF	TGTGCCACCAGCAGGGGGGACAGAGAAGAGACCCAGTACTTC
NA	TRBJ1-6	TRBV21-1	NA	CASNHRSSYNSPLHF	TGTGCCAGCAATCACCGGAGCTCCTATAATTCACCCCTCCACTTT
many	TRBJ2-1	TRBV7-2	NA	CASSLNGGEQFF	TGTGCCAGCAGCTTAAATGGAGGTGAGCAGTTCTTC
NA	TRBJ2-7	TRBV4-3	NA	CASSQDYRSSYEQYF	TGCGCCAGCAGCCAAGATTACAGGAGCTCCTACGAGCAGTACTTC
NA	TRBJ1-4	TRBV7-6	NA	CASSFTIGLPKFPTNEKLFF	TGTGCCAGCAGCTTTACGATTGGACTTCCCAAATTTCCAACTAATGAAAAACTGTTTTTT
few	TRBJ2-5	TRBV7-8	NA	CASSLVFGRAERLQETQYF	TGTGCCAGCAGTTTAGTGTTTGGCCGTGCCGAACGACTCCAAGAGACCCAGTACTTC
NA	TRBJ2-1	TRBV3-1	NA	CASSLSPGADEQFF	TGTGCCAGCAGCCTCTCCCCAGGGGCGGATGAGCAGTTCTTC
NA	TRBJ1-1	TRBV7-6	TRBD1	CASSSYRGHGEAFF	TGTGCCAGCAGCTCCTACAGGGGGCATGGTGAAGCTTTCTTT
NA	TRBJ2-3	TRBV20-1	TRBD2	CSAIGTSGVISTDTQYF	TGCAGTGCTATAGGGACTAGCGGAGTTATAAGCACAGATACGCAGTATTTT
few	TRBJ2-5	TRBV12-3/TRBV12-4	TRBD2	CASSQGLAGTKETQYF	TGTGCCAGCAGCCAGGGACTAGCGGGGACCAAAGAGACCCAGTACTTC
few	TRBJ2-7	TRBV12-3/TRBV12-4	NA	CASSLSGPVGEQYF	TGTGCCAGCAGTTTAAGCGGACCTGTGGGAGAGCAGTACTTC
NA	TRBJ2-1	TRBV7-6	NA	CASSLAGGGGDEQFF	TGTGCCAGCAGCTTAGCCGGCGGGGGCGGGGATGAGCAGTTCTTC
once	TRBJ2-1	TRBV6-5	NA	CASSSPWGQSNEQFF	TGTGCCAGCAGTTCCCCCTGGGGCCAGTCTAATGAGCAGTTCTTC
NA	TRBJ1-2	TRBV28	NA	CASISTTGRDPYGYTF	TGTGCCAGCATCTCGACGACAGGCAGGGATCCCTATGGCTACACCTTC
NA	TRBJ2-5	TRBV28	NA	CASSRGLGGYETQYF	TGTGCCAGCAGTAGGGGATTGGGCGGGTACGAGACCCAGTACTTC
many	TRBJ1-1	TRBV7-2	TRBD1	CASSLGTGMNTEAFF	TGTGCCAGCAGCTTAGGGACAGGGATGAACACTGAAGCTTTCTTT
once	TRBJ2-1	TRBV24-1	NA	CATSDFPGDPYNEQFF	TGTGCCACCAGTGATTTCCCAGGGGATCCCTACAATGAGCAGTTCTTC
few	TRBJ1-2	TRBV11-2	TRBD1	CASSLDPTGDYGYTF	TGTGCCAGCAGCTTAGATCCGACAGGGGACTATGGCTACACCTTC
few	TRBJ1-1	TRBV10-3	NA	CAISDRGDTEAFF	TGTGCCATCAGTGATAGAGGGGACACTGAAGCTTTCTTT
NA	TRBJ2-5	TRBV9	TRBD2	CASSVSRRAGMQETQYF	TGTGCCAGCAGCGTGAGCCGACGAGCGGGGATGCAAGAGACCCAGTACTTC
NA	TRBJ2-7	TRBV5-1	NA	CASSLGEYYASYEQYF	TGCGCCAGCAGCTTGGGCGAATACTATGCCTCCTACGAGCAGTACTTC
NA	TRBJ1-3	TRBV7-9	NA	CASSPWDARSGNTIYF	TGTGCCAGCAGCCCGTGGGACGCCCGCTCTGGAAACACCATATATTTT
NA	TRBJ2-5	TRBV14	NA	CASSPALDGRETQYF	TGTGCCAGCAGCCCCGCCCTTGACGGTAGGGAGACCCAGTACTTC
NA	TRBJ2-1	TRBV15	TRBD2	CATSRDPAGGRETQFF	TGTGCCACCAGCAGAGATCCAGCGGGGGGAAGGGAGACCCAGTTCTTC
NA	TRBJ2-4	TRBV20-1	NA	CSAPLIKRVLGKNIQYF	TGCAGTGCTCCCCTTATTAAAAGGGTCCTAGGCAAAAACATTCAGTACTTC
few	TRBJ2-7	TRBV7-6	NA	CASSYDVRSYEQYF	TGTGCCAGCAGCTACGATGTTAGGTCCTACGAGCAGTACTTC
few	TRBJ1-2	TRBV28	NA	CAIQTANYGYTF	TGTGCCATCCAGACAGCAAACTATGGCTACACCTTC
NA	TRBJ2-5	TRBV5-1	TRBD2	CASSLDPQAGETQYF	TGCGCCAGCAGCTTGGACCCCCAAGCGGGGGAGACCCAGTACTTC
few	TRBJ1-2	TRBV12-3/TRBV12-4	TRBD1	CASSGTASHDPFLYGYTF	TGTGCCTCATCCGGGACAGCGTCCCACGACCCCTTCCTCTATGGCTACACCTTC
NA	TRBJ2-3	TRBV12-3/TRBV12-4	NA	CASGGGLTDTQYF	TGTGCCAGTGGAGGGGGCCTCACAGATACGCAGTATTTT
NA	TRBJ1-4	TRBV10-3	NA	CAISESQGDEKLFF	TGTGCCATCAGTGAGTCGCAAGGTGATGAAAAACTGTTTTTT
few	TRBJ2-7	TRBV29-1	NA	CSVETAQESYEQYF	TGCAGCGTTGAAACAGCACAAGAATCCTACGAGCAGTACTTC
few	TRBJ1-2	TRBV15	NA	CATSTNWEGGQEGYTF	TGTGCCACCAGCACGAACTGGGAGGGGGGCCAGGAAGGCTACACCTTC
many	TRBJ2-3	TRBV29-1	TRBD1	CSVASTGSFGADTQYF	TGCAGCGTTGCGTCGACAGGGTCCTTTGGTGCAGATACGCAGTATTTT
NA	TRBJ2-7	TRBV20-1	NA	CSAREGISGEQYF	TGCAGTGCTAGGGAGGGCATTTCGGGCGAGCAGTACTTC
NA	TRBJ2-1	TRBV7-3	NA	CASSSGLGASEQFF	TGTGCCAGCAGCTCAGGGTTGGGGGCATCTGAGCAGTTCTTC
few	TRBJ2-7	TRBV4-1	NA	CASSRSALDWTTNEQYF	TGCGCCAGCAGCCGTTCTGCACTTGATTGGACAACCAACGAGCAGTACTTC
NA	TRBJ2-1	TRBV7-8	TRBD1	CASSYTRDRSSYEQFF	TGTGCCAGCAGCTACACCCGGGACAGGAGCTCCTACGAGCAGTTCTTC
NA	TRBJ2-3	TRBV7-3	NA	CASSANYWADTQYF	TGTGCCAGCAGTGCGAACTATTGGGCAGATACGCAGTATTTT
NA	TRBJ1-5	TRBV6-1	NA	CASSEMSGYSNQPQHF	TGTGCCAGCAGTGAAATGTCGGGGTATAGCAATCAGCCCCAGCATTTT
NA	TRBJ2-1	TRBV20-1	TRBD1	CSASKGQIRDEQFF	TGCAGTGCTAGCAAGGGACAGATTCGGGATGAGCAGTTCTTC
NA	TRBJ2-4	TRBV20-1	TRBD1	CSAREGQGKNIQYF	TGCAGTGCTAGAGAGGGACAGGGGAAAAACATTCAGTACTTC